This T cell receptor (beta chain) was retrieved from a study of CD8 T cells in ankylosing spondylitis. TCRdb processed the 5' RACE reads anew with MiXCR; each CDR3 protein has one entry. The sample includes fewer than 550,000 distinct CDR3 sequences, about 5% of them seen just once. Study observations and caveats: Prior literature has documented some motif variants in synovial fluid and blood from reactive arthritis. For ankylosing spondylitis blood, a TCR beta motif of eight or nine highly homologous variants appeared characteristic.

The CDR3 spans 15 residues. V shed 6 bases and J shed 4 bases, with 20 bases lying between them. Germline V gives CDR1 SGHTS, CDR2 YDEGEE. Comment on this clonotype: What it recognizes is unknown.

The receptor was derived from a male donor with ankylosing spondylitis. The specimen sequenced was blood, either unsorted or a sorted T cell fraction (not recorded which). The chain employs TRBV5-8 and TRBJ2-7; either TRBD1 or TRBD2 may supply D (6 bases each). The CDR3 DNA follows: TGTGCCAGCAACGTCCCGGGGGCTCAGGGTTACGAGCAGTACTTC. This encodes CASNVPGAQGYEQYF.